This T cell receptor beta chain derives from a study of blood T cell repertoires in COVID-19. Germline trimming cut 0 bases from V and 7 bases from J; bases unmatched to any gene: 10. The germline gives CDR1 SGHAT, CDR2 FQNNGV. This CDR3 comprises 17 residues. This clone turned up a few times. Clones were read by immunoSEQ multiplex PCR, and TCRdb kept only the in-frame ones, dropping some. This sample has 250,000 to 300,000 clones, with 80% to 95% found just once. Seattle patients were enrolled while actively infected and followed longitudinally. The sequence derives from a woman aged 25 to 39 with COVID-19, enrolled during active disease. The chain couples TRBV11-2 to TRBJ2-1, with 9 bases that match TRBD2. The source material was peripheral blood. The chain's CDR3 is CASSLDQVTSGDNEQFF. The CDR3 nucleotides read TGTGCCAGCAGCTTAGATCAAGTGACTAGCGGTGATAATGAGCAGTTCTTC.